Below are 27 T cell receptor beta chains sequenced from a single sample in a study of beta chain features in type 1 diabetes. General observations from the study: TCRB CDR3s were moderately but significantly shorter in Type 1 diabetes patients in all four CD4+ subsets.

No antigen has been identified for these receptors. The authors reverse transcribed all of the isolated RNA, so sequencing captured expressed TCRB transcripts. Sequencing was performed with immunoSEQ multiplex PCR; in TCRdb, only in-frame clones are kept and a portion is missing. This table holds 400,000 or so clones, over 10% found once. Source material: naive CD4+ T cells from blood. The receptors were sampled from a woman in her late teens or twenties with type 1 diabetes.

This clone was counted only a few times. The chain joins TRBV4-3 to TRBJ2-2; D may be TRBD2 (6 bases). The germline V gene encodes CDR1 LGHNA and CDR2 YSLEER. The V end lost 4 bases, the J end lost 6 bases, and 12 bases lay between the germline ends. This CDR3 comprises 14 residues. The CDR3 protein is CASSPGLSPGELFF. The CDR3 DNA is TGCGCCAGCAGCCCGGGACTCTCCCCCGGGGAGCTGTTTTTT.

This sequence joins TRBV5-1 and TRBJ2-5, with 9 nucleotides matching TRBD2. Germline V gene data show CDR1 as SGHRS and CDR2 as YFSETQ. This CDR3 spans 16 amino acids. V was pared by 1 base and J by 0 bases, with 4 bases of the junction left unmatched. The CDR3 reads CASSLRASGDQETQYF. The CDR3 coding sequence is TGCGCCAGCAGCTTGAGGGCTAGCGGGGACCAAGAGACCCAGTACTTC.

This clone was detected only a few times. The V gene is TRBV4-1, the J gene TRBJ2-5; possible D gene TRBD2, 6 bases. This CDR3 contains 17 residues. CDR1 is MGHRA, CDR2 YSYEKL, per germline. Deletions cut 3 bases from V and 6 bases from J, with 23 bases between. The CDR3 nucleotides read TGCGCCAGCAGCCAGGACCCGGTGCGGGGAACGCCCAAGACCCAGTACTTC. Translated, it gives CASSQDPVRGTPKTQYF.

This clone was detected a few times. The chain couples TRBV27 to TRBJ2-1; TRBD2 is a possible D gene (6 bases). Germline CDR1 reads MNHEY; CDR2 reads SMNVEV (reference sequence). The length of the CDR3 is 13 residues. Trimming left V 5 bases short and J 7 bases short, with 12 bases between. The CDR3 loop reads CASSSFGGNEQFF. The CDR3 DNA sequence: TGTGCCAGCAGTAGCTTTGGGGGGAATGAGCAGTTCTTC.

This clone was detected a few times. The V call is TRBV11-3, the J call TRBJ2-1; 11 nucleotides line up with TRBD2. Germline trimming cut 5 bases from V and 2 bases from J; bases unmatched to any gene: 5. Germline CDR1 is SGHNT and CDR2 is YENEEA. The CDR3 runs to 16 residues. The CDR3 spells CASSSTLAGAYNEQFF. CDR3 sequence (DNA): TGTGCCAGCAGCAGCACACTAGCGGGAGCCTACAATGAGCAGTTCTTC.

This clone was observed a few times. The chain recombines TRBV29-1 with TRBJ1-1; perhaps TRBD1 as D (5 bases). The length of the CDR3 is 13 residues. The ends were cut back, 3 bases at V and 5 bases at J, with 13 bases in the middle. Germline V gene sequence: CDR1 SQVTM, CDR2 ANQGSEA. CDR3 sequence reads: CSVDRAVETEAFF. Written as DNA, the CDR3 is TGCAGCGTTGACAGGGCCGTGGAAACTGAAGCTTTCTTT. Filled out from reference TRBV29-1 and TRBJ1-1, the complete variable domain reads SAVISQKPSRDICQRGTSLTIQCQVDSQVTMMFWYRQQPGQSLTLIATANQGSEATYESGFVIDKFPISRPNLTFSTLTVSNMSPEDSSIYLCSVDRAVETEAFFGQGTRLTVV.

This clone was detected only a few times. The chain joins TRBV5-1 to TRBJ1-2, with TRBD1 matching 8 bases. Trimming cost V 4 bases and J 7 bases; bases outside gene matches: 6. The germline CDR1 and CDR2 sequences are SGHRS and YFSETQ. The length of the CDR3 is 13 residues. CDR3 bases: TGCGCCAGCAGCCTCGACAGGGGCTTTGGCTACACCTTC. Amino acid sequence: CASSLDRGFGYTF.

This clone was counted a few times. CDR3 residues: CAIKARSNQPQHF. The CDR3, as DNA: TGTGCCATCAAAGCCAGGAGCAATCAGCCCCAGCATTTT. The chain carries TRBV10-3 and TRBJ1-5, with unresolved D. CDR1 is ENHRY, CDR2 SYGVKD, per germline. The V and J ends lost 7 bases and 1 base respectively, with 8 bases between them. The CDR3 is made up of 13 amino acids.

This clone was observed a few times. The genes are TRBV11-3 and TRBJ2-1, with D uncertain. Germline lookup yields CDR1 SGHNT and CDR2 YENEEA. CDR3 size: 16 residues. The V and J ends lost 4 bases and 1 base respectively, with 14 bases between them. The CDR3 bases are TGTGCCAGCAGCTCCCCTCCTAGGAGTTCCTACAATGAGCAGTTCTTC. Its protein is CASSSPPRSSYNEQFF.

The table lists this clone with a few counts. In DNA, the CDR3 is TGTGCCAGCAGTCAAGGGGATCTGGTATCAAAGACCCAGTACTTC. Its protein is CASSQGDLVSKTQYF. The gene calls are TRBV6-5 and TRBJ2-5, with a possible D match to TRBD1 (5 bases). The CDR3 consists of 15 residues. CDR1 is MNHEY and CDR2 is SVGAGI in the germline V gene. Trimming pared 5 bases from V and 6 bases from J, leaving 19 bases between.

V and J are TRBV7-6 and TRBJ2-7; 7 bases align to TRBD1. J gave up 6 bases and V 4 bases, and 9 bases lay outside the gene matches. This CDR3 is 14 amino acids long. CDR1 and CDR2 (germline): SGHVS, FNYEAQ. The CDR3 reads CASSSTTGAGEQYF. The CDR3 region has the DNA TGTGCCAGCAGCTCCACCACAGGGGCGGGCGAGCAGTACTTC. The full variable domain, its missing parts supplied by reference TRBV7-6 and TRBJ2-7, is GAGVSQSPRYKVTKRGQDVALRCDPISGHVSLYWYRQALGQGPEFLTYFNYEAQQDKSGLPNDRFSAERPEGSISTLTIQRTEQRDSAMYRCASSSTTGAGEQYFGPGTRLTVT.

A few counts support this clone. Other DNA sequences within the sample encode an identical CDR3. This chain links TRBV11-3 with TRBJ1-1; no definite D call. Germline CDR1 and CDR2: SGHNT and YENEEA. The CDR3 runs to 13 residues. Deletions cut 0 bases from V and 5 bases from J, with 7 bases between. The CDR3 region is CASSLDRDTEAFF. CDR3 nucleotides: TGTGCCAGCAGCTTAGATCGGGATACTGAAGCTTTCTTT.

The chain has TRBV7-2 and TRBJ2-1; 11 bases fit TRBD2. CDR3 length: 16 amino acids. Germline V gene lookup returns CDR1 SGHTA and CDR2 FQGNSA. V trimming: 3 bases; J trimming: 6 bases; junction bases outside the gene matches: 7. The CDR3 spells CASSFGLAGGLNEQFF. CDR3 coding DNA: TGTGCCAGCAGCTTTGGTCTAGCGGGAGGACTCAATGAGCAGTTCTTC. Using reference TRBV7-2 and TRBJ2-1 for the parts outside the CDR3, the full variable domain is GAGVSQSPSNKVTEKGKDVELRCDPISGHTALYWYRQSLGQGLEFLIYFQGNSAPDKSGLPSDRFSAERTGGSVSTLTIQRTQQEDSAVYLCASSFGLAGGLNEQFFGPGTRLTVL.

This clone showed up just once. The V call is TRBV4-1, the J call TRBJ2-1; 7 bases map to TRBD1. V was clipped by 4 bases and J by 0 bases; unmatched bases: 3. The length of the CDR3 is 15 residues. From germline, CDR1 is MGHRA and CDR2 YSYEKL. The CDR3 coding sequence is TGCGCCAGCAGCCCGGGGACAGTCTCCTACAATGAGCAGTTCTTC. Translating it yields CASSPGTVSYNEQFF.

This clone was found a few times. At one of its ends the junction is not consistent with the germline gene, which may arise from a read error. The V gene is TRBV20-1, the J gene TRBJ2-3, with D possibly matching TRBD1 (6 bases). CDR1 is DFQATT, CDR2 SNEGSKA, per germline (reference sequence). The CDR3 runs to 10 residues. CDR3 region: CRGQLDTQYF. The CDR3 bases are TGTCGAGGACAGTTAGATACGCAGTATTTT.

This clone came up a few times. The rearrangement links TRBV28 to TRBJ2-4; D might be TRBD2 (5 bases). The CDR3 extends over 16 amino acids. Germline CDR1 and CDR2: MDHEN and SYDVKM. The germline V and J ends were trimmed by 6 bases and 1 base, with 16 bases remaining between them. DNA of the CDR3: TGTGCCAGCAGCGGACTGGGCGGCGGGGCCAAAAACATTCAGTACTTC. It yields the protein CASSGLGGGAKNIQYF.

The V and J genes are TRBV30 and TRBJ2-7; D is uncertain. Germline CDR1 reads GTSNPN; CDR2 reads SVGIG (reference sequence). V was shortened by 1 base and J by 0 bases, with 13 bases between the two germline ends. The CDR3 extends over 15 amino acids. Written as DNA, the CDR3 is TGTGCCTGGAGTGGGGCCCCGGCCGGCTCCTACGAGCAGTACTTC. Residues: CAWSGAPAGSYEQYF.

The gene calls are TRBV5-1 and TRBJ1-4; D might be TRBD1 (6 bases). From germline, CDR1 is SGHRS and CDR2 YFSETQ. Trimming took 1 base from V and 0 from J, leaving 10 bases between them. This CDR3 is 16 amino acids long. The CDR3 sequence is CASSLTGPATNEKLFF. CDR3 DNA: TGCGCCAGCAGCTTGACAGGGCCTGCAACTAATGAAAAACTGTTTTTT.

The rearrangement uses TRBV4-3 and TRBJ1-5; the match to TRBD1 covers 8 bases. Germline values: CDR1 LGHNA, CDR2 YSLEER. The V gene end was trimmed by 3 bases and the J gene end by 6 bases; junction bases not matched to a gene: 7. CDR3 length: 15 amino acids. CDR3 sequence: CASSQADRVGQPQHF. CDR3 bases: TGCGCCAGCAGCCAGGCGGACAGGGTCGGTCAGCCCCAGCATTTT.

This clone was seen a few times. The chain carries TRBV9 and TRBJ1-2; D unclear. CDR3 size: 14 residues. Trimming stripped 3 bases from V and 8 bases from J, with 17 bases between. Germline V lookup: CDR1 SGDLS, CDR2 YYNGEE. The CDR3 reads CASSAWTAKGGYTF. DNA of the CDR3: TGTGCCAGCAGCGCCTGGACTGCCAAAGGAGGCTACACCTTC.

This clone came up a few times. The CDR3 protein is CASSLDRAQNEQYF. Written as DNA, the CDR3 is TGCGCCAGCAGCTTGGACAGGGCACAGAACGAGCAGTACTTC. This chain joins TRBV5-1 and TRBJ2-7; weak D call: TRBD1 (6 bases). Germline V lookup: CDR1 SGHRS, CDR2 YFSETQ. CDR3 length: 14 amino acids. V was pared by 0 bases and J by 5 bases, with 12 bases between.

V gene TRBV2 combines with J gene TRBJ1-1; TRBD1 matches 7 bases. Germline CDR1 is SNHLY and CDR2 is FYNNEI. CDR3 length equals 13 residues. V lost 9 bases to trimming and J lost 1 base; unmatched junction nucleotides: 5. The CDR3 coding sequence is TGTGCCAGTTTGGGACAGCCGAACACTGAAGCTTTCTTT. Its protein product is CASLGQPNTEAFF.

The chain joins TRBV10-3 to TRBJ2-3; D unresolved. The ends were cut back, 10 bases at V and 0 bases at J, with 14 bases in the middle. This CDR3 region has 14 residues. The V gene's germline CDR1 is ENHRY and CDR2 SYGVKD. The CDR3 region has the DNA TGTGCCACCAGAAGCCCCGAAAGCACAGATACGCAGTATTTT. It encodes CATRSPESTDTQYF.

The J gene is TRBJ1-4, the V gene TRBV7-9; 8 bases fit TRBD1. Per the germline V gene, CDR1 is SEHNR and CDR2 is FQNEAQ (reference sequence). This CDR3 is 16 amino acids long. The V and J ends lost 5 bases and 3 bases, in that order; junction bases with no gene match: 8. In DNA, the CDR3 is TGTGCCAGCAGCGGATGGAGACAGGGGCCTAATGAAAAACTGTTTTTT. This sequence encodes CASSGWRQGPNEKLFF.

J is TRBJ2-5 and V is TRBV21-1; the table's D call, TRBD2, was not checked against the DNA. TRBV21-1 is described as a pseudogene. This CDR3 has 18 residues. The CDR3 DNA reads TGTGCCAGTTTCCCCAAAATTGTACCGGGACTAGCGGAAGAGACCCAGTACTTC. Translation: CASFPKIVPGLAEETQYF.

DNA for the CDR3: TGTGCCAGCAGCGTAGAGGGACAGTCTTCCTACGAGCAGTACTTC. Translation: CASSVEGQSSYEQYF. V usage is TRBV9 and J usage is TRBJ2-7; 7 nucleotides agree with TRBD1. Per germline, CDR1 SGDLS and CDR2 YYNGEE. The CDR3 runs to 15 residues. J was trimmed by 1 base and V by 0 bases; bases with no gene match: 4.

This clone was seen only a few times. J is TRBJ2-5 and V is TRBV28; no clear D. The CDR3 runs to 13 residues. The V gene's germline CDR1 is MDHEN and CDR2 SYDVKM. V lost 3 bases to trimming and J lost 2 bases, with 7 bases between them. The CDR3 sequence is CASSFRRQETQYF. The CDR3, as DNA: TGTGCCAGCAGTTTCAGGCGTCAAGAGACCCAGTACTTC.